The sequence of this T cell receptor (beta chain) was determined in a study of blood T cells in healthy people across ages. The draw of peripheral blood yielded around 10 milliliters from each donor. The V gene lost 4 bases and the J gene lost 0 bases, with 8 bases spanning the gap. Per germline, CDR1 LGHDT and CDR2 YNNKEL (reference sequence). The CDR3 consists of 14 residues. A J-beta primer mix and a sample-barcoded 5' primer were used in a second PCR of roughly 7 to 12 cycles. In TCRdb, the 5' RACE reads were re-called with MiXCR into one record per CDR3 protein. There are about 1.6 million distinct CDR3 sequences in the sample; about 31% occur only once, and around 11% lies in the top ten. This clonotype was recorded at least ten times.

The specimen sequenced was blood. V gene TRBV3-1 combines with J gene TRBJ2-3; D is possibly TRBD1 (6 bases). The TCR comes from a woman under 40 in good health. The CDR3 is CASSRQVSTDTQYF. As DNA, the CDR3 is TGTGCCAGCAGCCGACAGGTCAGCACAGATACGCAGTATTTT.